This TCR beta chain appears in the sequencing data of a study of T cell responses to AZD1222 COVID-19 vaccine. A note on this clone: Its specificity is unknown.

Findings and caveats of the study: Baseline antibody screening turned up just a handful of seropositive AZD1222 recipients. Most donors were white British, females outnumbered males, and clonal diversity was possibly underestimated. Repertoires in all cases were sampled only once the peak T cell response had passed. Reports indicate that nearly half of spike-specific TCRs are directed at unmutated variant regions.

Method: immunoSEQ multiplex PCR; TCRdb's copy keeps in-frame clones and lacks some. The table lists some 150,000 clones, about 86% of them singletons, with more than 5.5% in the top ten. CDR3 length equals 16 residues. Germline trimming cut 2 bases from V and 4 bases from J; bases unmatched to any gene: 6. Germline CDR1 is MGHRA and CDR2 is YSYEKL. The sample consisted of peripheral blood, taken on day 0 of MenACWY control vaccination. The TCR originated in an adult in good health. J is TRBJ1-4 and V is TRBV4-1, with TRBD1 matching 8 bases. CDR3 protein: CASSQTDRGHNEKLFF. For the CDR3, the DNA is TGCGCCAGCAGCCAAACAGACAGGGGTCATAATGAAAAACTGTTTTTT.